The 25 T cell receptor beta chains listed next were all sequenced from one sample in a study of T cells in Graves' hyperthyroidism and ophthalmopathy. From RNA transcripts, TCR beta CDR3 regions were amplified. With the HTBI primer set, the TCR CDR3 went through a first round of RT-PCR. TCRdb re-called the multiplex PCR reads with MiXCR, one entry per CDR3 protein. This sample has 550,000 to 600,000 distinct CDR3 sequences; approximately 15% occur once, and the top ten carry 18%. Sequencing used blood. The receptor source for this set is a woman aged 18-30 years with Graves' hyperthyroidism.

This clonotype has at least ten counts. This rearrangement joins TRBV12-3 or TRBV12-4 to TRBJ1-5; D remains unclear. The CDR3 spans 16 residues. With 3 bases removed from V and 0 bases from J, the gap between germline ends came to 12 bases. The DNA for the CDR3 is TGTGCCAGCAGTTTTCGCTGGCCTTATAGCAATCAGCCCCAGCATTTT. Translating gives CASSFRWPYSNQPQHF.

In its sample, this clonotype was seen a few times. This sequence joins TRBV20-1 and TRBJ2-5; 12 bases match TRBD2. There are 16 residues in the CDR3. Germline-derived CDR1 and CDR2 are DFQATT and SNEGSKA (reference sequence). V shed 1 base and J 3 bases; nucleotides not matched to a gene: 6. CDR3: CSARVLAGGPEETQYF. The DNA of the CDR3 is TGCAGTGCTAGAGTTCTAGCGGGAGGGCCGGAAGAGACCCAGTACTTC.

This sequence joins TRBV15 and TRBJ2-2, with 8 nucleotides matching TRBD2. This CDR3 has 16 residues. CDR1 and CDR2 (germline): LNHNV, YYDKDF (reference sequence). After removal of 4 bases from V and 2 bases from J, the junction contained 6 bases not matched to a gene. As DNA, the CDR3 is TGTGCCACCAGCACCACCGGGACTAGTAACACCGGGGAGCTGTTTTTT. Protein sequence: CATSTTGTSNTGELFF.

This clonotype was recorded many times. The rearrangement joins TRBV28 to TRBJ1-5; TRBD1 matches 7 bases. Germline-derived CDR1 and CDR2 are MDHEN and SYDVKM. The CDR3 has 15 amino acids. With V trimmed by 6 bases and J by 3 bases, 8 bases remained unmatched. CDR3 region: CASSTGQGVNQPQHF. CDR3 nucleotide sequence: TGTGCCAGCAGCACGGGGCAGGGGGTCAATCAGCCCCAGCATTTT.

This sequence joins TRBV29-1 and TRBJ2-3; D not certain. This CDR3 has 11 residues. Deletions cut 7 bases from V and 3 bases from J, with 8 bases between. In germline, CDR1 is SQVTM, CDR2 ANQGSEA. Written as DNA, the CDR3 is TGCAGCGCTGGGCCTACAGATACGCAGTATTTT. Translated: CSAGPTDTQYF.

V usage is TRBV7-9 and J usage is TRBJ2-3; D unresolved. The CDR3 has 16 residues. Trimming pared 1 base from V and 0 bases from J, leaving 11 bases between. Germline-derived CDR1 and CDR2 are SEHNR and FQNEAQ (reference sequence). The CDR3, as DNA: TGTGCCAGCAGCTTAGACGCGGTGTGGAGCACAGATACGCAGTATTTT. This codes for CASSLDAVWSTDTQYF. Filled out from reference TRBV7-9 and TRBJ2-3, the complete variable domain reads DTGVSQNPRHKITKRGQNVTFRCDPISEHNRLYWYRQTLGQGPEFLTYFQNEAQLEKSRLLSDRFSAERPKGSFSTLEIQRTEQGDSAMYLCASSLDAVWSTDTQYFGPGTRLTVL.

The chain couples TRBV27 to TRBJ2-1, with TRBD1 matching 9 bases. This CDR3 contains 17 residues. V was pared by 7 bases and J by 7 bases, with 17 bases of the junction left unmatched. Germline CDR1 reads MNHEY; CDR2 reads SMNVEV (reference sequence). The CDR3 reads CASMFNWAGQGLNEQFF. For the CDR3, the DNA is TGTGCCAGCATGTTCAACTGGGCGGGACAGGGTCTTAATGAGCAGTTCTTC.

This clonotype was observed a handful of times. The V call is TRBV7-2, the J call TRBJ2-3; 12 bases line up with TRBD1. With 1 base clipped from V and 7 bases from J, the junction kept 6 bases outside the gene matches. The CDR3 is 16 amino acids. Per germline, CDR1 SGHTA and CDR2 FQGNSA. The CDR3 is CASSLGGTGGVYTQYF. CDR3 bases: TGTGCCAGCAGCTTAGGGGGGACAGGGGGCGTTTATACGCAGTATTTT.

This clonotype appeared a few times. V gene TRBV5-1 combines with J gene TRBJ2-5; D is unclear. V was trimmed by 3 bases and J by 5 bases, leaving 23 bases between them. From germline, CDR1 is SGHRS and CDR2 YFSETQ. The CDR3 extends over 17 amino acids. The chain's CDR3 is CASSSRPGGSAHETQYF. The CDR3, as DNA: TGCGCCAGCAGCTCCCGACCCGGTGGAAGCGCCCATGAGACCCAGTACTTC.

This clonotype was observed at least ten times. The chain uses TRBV10-3 and TRBJ1-1, with 7 bases aligning to TRBD1. Germline-derived CDR1 and CDR2 are ENHRY and SYGVKD. The CDR3 runs to 14 residues. V dropped 7 bases and J dropped 1; count of bases not matched to a gene: 6. This chain's CDR3 is CAINRDRANTEAFF. DNA for the CDR3: TGTGCCATCAATCGCGACAGGGCGAACACTGAAGCTTTCTTT.

This clonotype showed up many times. This rearrangement joins TRBV11-2 to TRBJ1-1; D uncertain. The V gene's germline CDR1 is SGHAT and CDR2 FQNNGV. The CDR3 extends over 11 amino acids. V lost 3 bases, J lost 11 bases, and 10 bases lay in between. CDR3 region: CASSFVRLAFF. DNA for the CDR3: TGTGCCAGCAGCTTTGTGAGGTTGGCTTTCTTT.

This clonotype has ten or more counts. The J gene is TRBJ2-3, the V gene TRBV3-1; no reliable D call. The CDR3 consists of 17 residues. The V end lost 4 bases, the J end lost 2 bases, and 19 bases lay between the germline ends. Germline V CDR1 and CDR2: LGHDT, YNNKEL (reference sequence). The CDR3 DNA follows: TGTGCCAGCAGCCCCCGCGGAATAGCCGACCACACAGATACGCAGTATTTT. This encodes CASSPRGIADHTDTQYF.

This clonotype turned up a few times. The chain is built from TRBV10-1 and TRBJ2-1; 9 bases fit TRBD1. Germline CDR1 and CDR2: WNHNN and SYGVQD (reference sequence). Losses at the gene ends were 6 bases for V and 10 bases for J; bases not matched to a gene: 13. The CDR3 loop spans 15 amino acids. The CDR3 coding sequence is TGCGCCAGCAGCGCGGGACAGGGAAGAACCAAGGAGCAGTTCTTC. As protein: CASSAGQGRTKEQFF.

The V and J genes are TRBV5-8 and TRBJ1-5; D remains ambiguous. V dropped 0 bases and J dropped 6 bases, with 7 bases sitting between them. CDR1 is SGHTS, CDR2 YDEGEE, per germline. The CDR3 is 13 amino acids. CDR3 amino acids: CASSLDSGQPQHF. CDR3 coding DNA: TGTGCCAGCAGCTTGGACTCGGGTCAGCCCCAGCATTTT.

The V and J genes are TRBV11-2 and TRBJ2-7; TRBD2 might be the D (6 bases). V lost 3 bases to trimming and J lost 0 bases, with 15 bases between them. Germline values: CDR1 SGHAT, CDR2 FQNNGV. This CDR3 spans 16 amino acids. The CDR3 spells CASSFQSGTFSYEQYF. As DNA, the CDR3 is TGTGCCAGCAGCTTTCAATCCGGGACTTTCTCCTACGAGCAGTACTTC.

This clonotype was observed a few times. CDR3 coding DNA: TGTGCCAGCAGTGAATGGGGTCAGGGGGAGCAAAACACCATATATTTT. Protein sequence: CASSEWGQGEQNTIYF. V and J are TRBV25-1 and TRBJ1-3; 7 nucleotides align to TRBD1. The CDR3 has 16 residues. The ends lost 1 base at V and 6 bases at J; junction bases unmatched: 9. Germline CDR1 MGHDK, CDR2 SYGVNS.

This clonotype was seen repeatedly, ten times or more. V gene TRBV30 combines with J gene TRBJ2-5; no firm D call. Trimming removed 0 bases at V and 5 bases at J, with 7 bases between. CDR3 size: 12 residues. Germline-derived CDR1 and CDR2 are GTSNPN and SVGIG (reference sequence). CDR3 coding DNA: TGTGCCTGGAGTGTCAACAGCGAGACCCAGTACTTC. Translating gives CAWSVNSETQYF.

This clonotype was seen a few times. The CDR3 spells CASSRQTGGADTQYF. CDR3 bases: TGCGCCAGCAGCCGCCAGACAGGGGGCGCAGATACGCAGTATTTT. The rearrangement joins TRBV5-1 to TRBJ2-3; 10 bases map to TRBD1. The CDR3 is made up of 15 amino acids. Germline lookup yields CDR1 SGHRS and CDR2 YFSETQ. The ends lost 4 bases at V and 4 bases at J; junction bases unmatched: 6.

In the case of this clonotype: A read error is possible here, since a much larger clone lies one base away. The chain employs TRBV28 and TRBJ2-1; D not certain. The CDR3 has 11 residues. Germline V gene data show CDR1 as MDHEN and CDR2 as SYDVKM. V was pared by 6 bases and J by 8 bases, with 8 bases between. The CDR3 loop is CASSPHDEQFF. CDR3 nucleotides: TGTGCCAGCAGCCCCCACGATGAGCAGTTCTTC.

The J gene is TRBJ2-2, the V gene TRBV7-9, with unresolved D. The germline V and J ends were trimmed by 5 bases and 6 bases, with 10 bases remaining between them. The CDR3 has 13 residues. Germline values: CDR1 SEHNR, CDR2 FQNEAQ (reference sequence). The CDR3 sequence is CASSLNRAGELFF. The CDR3 DNA reads as TGTGCCAGCAGCCTCAATAGGGCCGGGGAGCTGTTTTTT. Complete variable domain (other parts from reference TRBV7-9 and TRBJ2-2): DTGVSQNPRHKITKRGQNVTFRCDPISEHNRLYWYRQTLGQGPEFLTYFQNEAQLEKSRLLSDRFSAERPKGSFSTLEIQRTEQGDSAMYLCASSLNRAGELFFGEGSRLTVL.

This clonotype was seen repeatedly, ten times or more. The chain links TRBV5-6 to TRBJ2-1, with D maybe TRBD2 (6 bases). V was shortened by 2 bases and J by 0 bases, with 15 bases between the two germline ends. This CDR3 contains 17 residues. CDR1 is SGHDT, CDR2 YYEEEE, per germline. CDR3 sequence reads: CASSFQLAATSYNEQFF. The DNA of the CDR3 is TGTGCCAGCAGCTTCCAACTAGCCGCGACCTCCTACAATGAGCAGTTCTTC.

This clonotype was seen a handful of times. The rearrangement links TRBV9 to TRBJ2-1, with D perhaps given as TRBD1 or TRBD2 (6 bases each). The CDR3 is made up of 15 amino acids. V was trimmed by 0 bases and J by 5 bases, leaving 12 bases between them. Germline V lookup: CDR1 SGDLS, CDR2 YYNGEE. This CDR3 is CASSVAGASHNEQFF. CDR3 nucleotides: TGTGCCAGCAGCGTAGCGGGGGCCTCTCACAATGAGCAGTTCTTC.

The table lists this clonotype with many counts. The chain combines TRBV20-1 with TRBJ2-3; 9 nucleotides align to TRBD2. CDR1 and CDR2 (germline): DFQATT, SNEGSKA (reference sequence). The CDR3 extends over 15 amino acids. Germline trimming cut 0 bases from V and 3 bases from J; bases unmatched to any gene: 4. CDR3 bases: TGCAGTGCTAGAGATAGGCTAGCGGGAACAGATACGCAGTATTTT. Its protein is CSARDRLAGTDTQYF.

This clonotype was counted ten times or more. The CDR3 reads CASSLTGGDQPQHF. CDR3 coding DNA: TGCGCCAGCAGCTTAACAGGGGGCGATCAGCCCCAGCATTTT. The V call is TRBV5-1, the J call TRBJ1-5; 9 bases map to TRBD1. CDR3 length: 14 amino acids. The V segment lost 2 bases and the J segment 5 bases; nucleotides outside the gene matches: 2. Germline V CDR1 and CDR2: SGHRS, YFSETQ.

The V call is TRBV7-6, the J call TRBJ2-1, with TRBD2 matching 10 bases. The V and J ends lost 4 bases and 4 bases, in that order; junction bases with no gene match: 13. Germline lookup yields CDR1 SGHVS and CDR2 FNYEAQ. This CDR3 has 18 amino acids. The CDR3 region has the DNA TGTGCCAGCAGCTCGAGTTACGGCCTAGCGGGGGCGTACAATGAGCAGTTCTTC. Residues: CASSSSYGLAGAYNEQFF.